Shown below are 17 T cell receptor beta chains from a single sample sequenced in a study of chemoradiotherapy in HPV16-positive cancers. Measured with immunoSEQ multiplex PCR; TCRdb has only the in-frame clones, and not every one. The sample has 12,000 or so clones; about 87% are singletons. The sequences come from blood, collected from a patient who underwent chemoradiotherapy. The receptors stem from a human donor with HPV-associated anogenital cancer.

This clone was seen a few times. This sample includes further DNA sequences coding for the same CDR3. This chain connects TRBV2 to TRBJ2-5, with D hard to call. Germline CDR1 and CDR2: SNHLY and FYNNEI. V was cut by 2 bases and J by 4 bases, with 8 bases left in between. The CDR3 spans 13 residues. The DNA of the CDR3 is TGTGCCAGCAGTGAATTGGAAGGAGAGACCCAGTACTTC. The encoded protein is CASSELEGETQYF.

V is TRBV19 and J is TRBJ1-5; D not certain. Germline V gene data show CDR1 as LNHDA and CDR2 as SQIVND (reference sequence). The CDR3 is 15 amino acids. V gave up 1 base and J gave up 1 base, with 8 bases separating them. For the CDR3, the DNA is TGTGCCAGTAGTATAGGAGGAGGAAGCAATCAGCCCCAGCATTTT. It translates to CASSIGGGSNQPQHF.

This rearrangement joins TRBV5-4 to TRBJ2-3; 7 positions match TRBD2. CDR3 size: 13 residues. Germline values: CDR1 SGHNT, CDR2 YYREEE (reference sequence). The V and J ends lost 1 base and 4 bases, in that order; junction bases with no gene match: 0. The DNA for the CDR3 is TGTGCCAGCAGCTTGCGGGGGGCAGATACGCAGTATTTT. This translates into CASSLRGADTQYF.

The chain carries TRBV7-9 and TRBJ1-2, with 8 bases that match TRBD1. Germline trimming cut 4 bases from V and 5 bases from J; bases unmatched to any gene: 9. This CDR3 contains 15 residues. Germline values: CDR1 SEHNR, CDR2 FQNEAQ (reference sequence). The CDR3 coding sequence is TGTGCCAGCAGCTCAGGACAGGGTCAGGCTTATGGCTACACCTTC. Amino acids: CASSSGQGQAYGYTF.

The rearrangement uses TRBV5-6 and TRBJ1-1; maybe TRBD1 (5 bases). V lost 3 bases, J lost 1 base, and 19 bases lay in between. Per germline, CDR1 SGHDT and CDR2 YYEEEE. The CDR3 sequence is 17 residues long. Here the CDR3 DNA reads TGTGCCAGCAGCTGGTTATGGACTCAGGGCCGGAACACTGAAGCTTTCTTT. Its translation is CASSWLWTQGRNTEAFF.

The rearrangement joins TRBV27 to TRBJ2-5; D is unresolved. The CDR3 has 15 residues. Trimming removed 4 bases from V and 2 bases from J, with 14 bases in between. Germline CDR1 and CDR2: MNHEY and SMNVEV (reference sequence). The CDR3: CASSSPGLPQETQYF. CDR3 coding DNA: TGTGCCAGCAGTTCTCCAGGTCTCCCTCAAGAGACCCAGTACTTC.

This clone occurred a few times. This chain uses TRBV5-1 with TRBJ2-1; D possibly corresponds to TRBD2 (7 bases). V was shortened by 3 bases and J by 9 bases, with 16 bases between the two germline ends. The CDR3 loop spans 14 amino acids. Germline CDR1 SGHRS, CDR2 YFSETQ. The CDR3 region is CASSWTQGRGEQFF. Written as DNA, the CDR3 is TGCGCCAGCAGCTGGACCCAGGGGAGGGGTGAGCAGTTCTTC. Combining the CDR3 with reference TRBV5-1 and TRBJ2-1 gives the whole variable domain KAGVTQTPRYLIKTRGQQVTLSCSPISGHRSVSWYQQTPGQGLQFLFEYFSETQRNKGNFPGRFSGRQFSNSRSEMNVSTLELGDSALYLCASSWTQGRGEQFFGPGTRLTVL.

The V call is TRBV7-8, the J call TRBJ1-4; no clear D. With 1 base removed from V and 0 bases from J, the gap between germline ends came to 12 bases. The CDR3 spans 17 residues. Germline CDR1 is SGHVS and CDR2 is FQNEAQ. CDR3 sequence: CASSLGYRLATNEKLFF. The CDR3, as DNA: TGTGCCAGCAGCTTAGGATACAGACTTGCAACTAATGAAAAACTGTTTTTT.

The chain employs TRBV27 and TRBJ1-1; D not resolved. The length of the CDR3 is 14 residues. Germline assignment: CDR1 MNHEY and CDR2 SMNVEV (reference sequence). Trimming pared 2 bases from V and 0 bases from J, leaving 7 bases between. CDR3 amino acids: CASSLRSLNTEAFF. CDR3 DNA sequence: TGTGCCAGCAGTTTAAGAAGCTTGAACACTGAAGCTTTCTTT.

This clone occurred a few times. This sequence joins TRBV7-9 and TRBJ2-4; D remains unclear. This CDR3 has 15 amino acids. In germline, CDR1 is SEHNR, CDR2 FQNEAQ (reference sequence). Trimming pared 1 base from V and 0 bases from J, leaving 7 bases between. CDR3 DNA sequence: TGTGCCAGCAGCTTAGGAGACATAGCCAAAAACATTCAGTACTTC. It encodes CASSLGDIAKNIQYF. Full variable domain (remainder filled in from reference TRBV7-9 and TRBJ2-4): DTGVSQNPRHKITKRGQNVTFRCDPISEHNRLYWYRQTLGQGPEFLTYFQNEAQLEKSRLLSDRFSAERPKGSFSTLEIQRTEQGDSAMYLCASSLGDIAKNIQYFGAGTRLSVL.

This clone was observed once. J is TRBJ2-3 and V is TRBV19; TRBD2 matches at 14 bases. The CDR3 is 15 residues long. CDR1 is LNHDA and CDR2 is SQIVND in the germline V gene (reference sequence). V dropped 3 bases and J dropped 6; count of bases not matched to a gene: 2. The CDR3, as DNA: TGTGCCAGTAGTATGACTAGCGGGGGGGCGGATACGCAGTATTTT. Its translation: CASSMTSGGADTQYF.

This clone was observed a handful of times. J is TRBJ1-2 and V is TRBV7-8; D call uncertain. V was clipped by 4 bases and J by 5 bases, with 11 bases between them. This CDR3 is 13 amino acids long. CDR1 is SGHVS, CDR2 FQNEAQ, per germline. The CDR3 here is CASSSDPFYGYTF. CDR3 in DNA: TGTGCCAGCAGCTCTGATCCGTTTTATGGCTACACCTTC.

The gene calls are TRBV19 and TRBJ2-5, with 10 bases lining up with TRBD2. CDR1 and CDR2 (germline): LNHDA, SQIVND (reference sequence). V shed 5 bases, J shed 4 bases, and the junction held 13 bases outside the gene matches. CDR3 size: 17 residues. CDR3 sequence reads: CASSATSGALGGETQYF. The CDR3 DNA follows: TGTGCCAGTAGTGCAACTAGCGGGGCCCTAGGGGGAGAGACCCAGTACTTC.

The CDR3 region is CSVVVGLAETQYF. The CDR3 nucleotides are TGCAGCGTTGTAGTCGGACTAGCAGAGACCCAGTACTTC. The chain links TRBV29-1 to TRBJ2-5; 8 positions agree with TRBD2. Germline loops: CDR1 SQVTM, CDR2 ANQGSEA. With 4 bases clipped from V and 4 bases from J, the junction kept 5 bases outside the gene matches. The CDR3 length is 13 residues. The full variable domain, its missing parts supplied by reference TRBV29-1 and TRBJ2-5, is SAVISQKPSRDICQRGTSLTIQCQVDSQVTMMFWYRQQPGQSLTLIATANQGSEATYESGFVIDKFPISRPNLTFSTLTVSNMSPEDSSIYLCSVVVGLAETQYFGPGTRLLVL.

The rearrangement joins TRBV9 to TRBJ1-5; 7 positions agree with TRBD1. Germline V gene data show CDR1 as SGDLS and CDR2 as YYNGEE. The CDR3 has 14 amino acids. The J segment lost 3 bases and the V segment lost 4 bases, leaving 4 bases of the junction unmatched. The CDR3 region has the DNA TGTGCCAGCAGCACCGGGACAGTCAATCAGCCCCAGCATTTT. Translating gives CASSTGTVNQPQHF.

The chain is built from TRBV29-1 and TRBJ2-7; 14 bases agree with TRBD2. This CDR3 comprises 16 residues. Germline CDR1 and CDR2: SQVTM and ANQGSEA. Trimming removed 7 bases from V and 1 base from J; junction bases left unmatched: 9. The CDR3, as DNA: TGCAGCGCTCGACTAGCGGGGGGGCTTGAATCCTACGAGCAGTACGTC. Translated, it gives CSARLAGGLESYEQYV.

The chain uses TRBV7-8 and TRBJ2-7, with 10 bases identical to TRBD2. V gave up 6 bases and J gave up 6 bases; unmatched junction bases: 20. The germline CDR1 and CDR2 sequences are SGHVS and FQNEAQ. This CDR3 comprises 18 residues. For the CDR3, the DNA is TGTGCCAGCAGTCCTGAAAGAGCGGGACTAGCGACGTCTGGCGAGCAGTACGTC. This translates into CASSPERAGLATSGEQYV.